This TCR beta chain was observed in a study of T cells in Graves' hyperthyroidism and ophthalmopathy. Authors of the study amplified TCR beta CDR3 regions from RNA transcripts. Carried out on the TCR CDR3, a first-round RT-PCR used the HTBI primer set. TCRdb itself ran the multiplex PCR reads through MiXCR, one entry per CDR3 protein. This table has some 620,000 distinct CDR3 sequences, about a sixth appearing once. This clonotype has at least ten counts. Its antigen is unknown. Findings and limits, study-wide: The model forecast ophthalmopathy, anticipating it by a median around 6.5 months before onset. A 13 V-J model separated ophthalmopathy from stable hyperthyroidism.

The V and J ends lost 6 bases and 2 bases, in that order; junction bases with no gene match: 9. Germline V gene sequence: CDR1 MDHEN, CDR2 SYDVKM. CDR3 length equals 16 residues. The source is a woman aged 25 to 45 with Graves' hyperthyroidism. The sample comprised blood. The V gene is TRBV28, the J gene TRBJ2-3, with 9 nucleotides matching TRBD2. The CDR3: CASSPNSGSPTDTQYF. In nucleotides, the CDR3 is TGTGCCAGCAGCCCGAATAGCGGGAGCCCCACAGATACGCAGTATTTT.